The T cell receptor beta chain under discussion was sequenced for a study of blood T cell repertoires in COVID-19. Study context: Specimens from acute and convalescent COVID-19 originated in the United States, Italy and Spain. In each case, the material was cDNA or gDNA derived from T cells, B-cell-depleted T cells, or PBMCs.

The length of the CDR3 is 13 residues. V lost 3 bases and J 1 base, leaving 6 bases between the germline ends. The germline V gene has CDR1 MRHNA and CDR2 SNTAGT. This clone has more than one count but fewer than ten. Original handling: Amplified reference gene primers provided the basis for estimating nucleated cell counts. Assay: immunoSEQ multiplex PCR; the TCRdb copy retains only in-frame clones and omits some. V and J calls plus clone size are reproduced from that table; the DNA served to infer D and trimming. The table shows tens of thousands of clones, with about 85% occurring only once. Material: peripheral blood. J is TRBJ1-1 and V is TRBV6-4; no clear D gene. The TCR comes from a woman in her 70s with acute or convalescent COVID-19. CDR3 in DNA: TGTGCCAGCAGTGAAGAAGCGAACACTGAAGCTTTCTTT. Amino acids: CASSEEANTEAFF.